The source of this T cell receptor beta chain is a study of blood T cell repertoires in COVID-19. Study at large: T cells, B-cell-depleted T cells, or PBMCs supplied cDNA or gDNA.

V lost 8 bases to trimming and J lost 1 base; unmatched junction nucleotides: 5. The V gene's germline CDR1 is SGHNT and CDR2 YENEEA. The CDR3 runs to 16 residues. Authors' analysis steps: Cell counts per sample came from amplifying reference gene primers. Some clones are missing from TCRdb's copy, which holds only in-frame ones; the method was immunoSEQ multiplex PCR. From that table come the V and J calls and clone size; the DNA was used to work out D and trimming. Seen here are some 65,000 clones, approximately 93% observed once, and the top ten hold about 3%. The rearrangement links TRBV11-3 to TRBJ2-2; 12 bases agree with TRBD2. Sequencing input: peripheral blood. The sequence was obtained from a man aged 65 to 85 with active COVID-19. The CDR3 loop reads CASRASGGGNTGELFF. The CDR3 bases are TGTGCCAGCCGCGCTAGCGGGGGGGGGAACACCGGGGAGCTGTTTTTT. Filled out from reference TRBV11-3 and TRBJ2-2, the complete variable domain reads EAGVVQSPRYKIIEKKQPVAFWCNPISGHNTLYWYLQNLGQGPELLIRYENEEAVDDSQLPKDRFSAERLKGVDSTLKIQPAELGDSAVYLCASRASGGGNTGELFFGEGSRLTVL.